This entry is about one TCR beta chain. Antigen specificity is unknown. This sample is part of a study of T cells in localized non-small cell lung cancer. Notes on the study in general: Uninvolved adjacent lung had higher T cell clonality than tumor and all other tissues. Median detection of top 100 tumor clones in adjacent lung was over 45 clones. A single tumor region was sequenced, leaving heterogeneity possible.

The germline CDR1 and CDR2 sequences are SGHTA and FQGNSA. V gave up 1 base and J gave up 3 bases, with 1 base separating them. The CDR3 has 11 amino acids. TCRdb's copy holds only in-frame clones and misses some; the assay was immunoSEQ multiplex PCR. The sample carries some 38,000 clones, 70% to 90% recorded once. The V call is TRBV7-2, the J call TRBJ2-7; D gene unclear. The source was peripheral blood mononuclear cells, collected before any cancer treatment. The receptor was derived from a male donor aged 60 or over with stage II lung adenocarcinoma. CDR3: CASSLVYEQYF. The CDR3 DNA follows: TGTGCCAGCAGCTTAGTCTACGAGCAGTACTTC.